This entry lists 17 T cell receptor beta chains sequenced from one sample in a study of cytomegalovirus exposure and HLA in healthy donors. The PCR employed 60 Vbeta primers together with 13 Jbeta primers. Using immunoSEQ multiplex PCR, the repertoire was profiled, and TCRdb retains in-frame clones only, with some absent. The data show around 200,000 clones, more than 65% seen once. Sequences were obtained from PBMCs. Every receptor here comes from a woman aged 30 to 39 in good health and CMV-seropositive.

The chain links TRBV29-1 to TRBJ2-7, with 12 bases matching TRBD2. The CDR3 is made up of 13 amino acids. V shed 6 bases and J 6 bases; nucleotides not matched to a gene: 6. Germline lookup yields CDR1 SQVTM and CDR2 ANQGSEA. The CDR3 here is CSVSTSGSGEQYF. The CDR3 DNA sequence: TGCAGCGTGTCGACTAGCGGGAGCGGCGAGCAGTACTTC.

The chain links TRBV6-5 to TRBJ2-7, with 9 positions matching TRBD1. The V gene end was trimmed by 5 bases and the J gene end by 7 bases; junction bases not matched to a gene: 6. The germline CDR1 and CDR2 sequences are MNHEY and SVGAGI. This CDR3 spans 13 amino acids. CDR3 protein: CASSLPGQGEQYF. The CDR3 bases are TGTGCCAGCAGTCTTCCGGGACAGGGAGAGCAGTACTTC.

The V gene is TRBV10-3, the J gene TRBJ1-3, with D possibly being TRBD1 (5 bases). The CDR3 has 14 amino acids. Germline assignment: CDR1 ENHRY and CDR2 SYGVKD. V lost 2 bases to trimming and J lost 2 bases, with 7 bases between them. CDR3 sequence: CAISEPGTGNTIYF. The DNA for the CDR3 is TGTGCCATCAGTGAGCCAGGGACTGGAAACACCATATATTTT.

A few counts support this clone. The rearrangement links TRBV15 to TRBJ2-2; 7 bases map to TRBD2. Germline values: CDR1 LNHNV, CDR2 YYDKDF (reference sequence). The CDR3 sequence is 19 residues long. V lost 0 bases and J lost 5; bases outside the gene matches: 15. Here the CDR3 reads CATSRDTPAGPLGTGELFF. In nucleotides, the CDR3 is TGTGCCACCAGCAGAGATACCCCAGCGGGGCCATTGGGGACCGGGGAGCTGTTTTTT.

The chain has TRBV6-7 and TRBJ1-5, with D unresolved. TRBV6-7 has ORF status, its function being uncertain. V was cut by 2 bases and J by 0 bases, with 8 bases left in between. This CDR3 spans 15 amino acids. The CDR3 protein is CASSYGRYSNQPQHF. In nucleotides, the CDR3 is TGTGCCAGCAGTTACGGCAGGTATAGCAATCAGCCCCAGCATTTT.

This clone has more than one count but fewer than ten. This chain joins TRBV7-8 and TRBJ1-2, with unresolved D. This CDR3 is built from 17 residues. V lost 3 bases and J lost 1, with 18 bases in between. Per germline, CDR1 SGHVS and CDR2 FQNEAQ. The CDR3 here is CASSFDTSIRYNYGYTF. In DNA form, the CDR3 reads TGTGCCAGCAGCTTCGACACGTCAATCCGTTATAACTATGGCTACACCTTC.

This rearrangement joins TRBV6-1 to TRBJ2-5, with 9 bases lining up with TRBD1. The J segment lost 2 bases and the V segment lost 4 bases, leaving 5 bases of the junction unmatched. The germline CDR1 and CDR2 sequences are MNHNS and SASEGT. The length of the CDR3 is 15 residues. CDR3 DNA sequence: TGTGCCAGCAGTGCCGCCGGGACAGGGCAAGAGACCCAGTACTTC. Translation: CASSAAGTGQETQYF.

V usage is TRBV5-1 and J usage is TRBJ2-2; D not certain. Between the trimmed V and J ends, which lost 3 bases and 5 bases, there was a span of 8 bases. CDR1 and CDR2 (germline): SGHRS, YFSETQ. CDR3 size: 13 residues. This chain's CDR3 is CASSSKLTGELFF. The CDR3 nucleotides read TGCGCCAGCAGCTCGAAGCTAACCGGGGAGCTGTTTTTT.

The chain has TRBV27 and TRBJ1-2, with 9 nucleotides matching TRBD1. CDR1 is MNHEY and CDR2 is SMNVEV in the germline V gene (reference sequence). Trimming at V came to 9 bases and at J to 8 bases, leaving 7 bases not matched to a gene. CDR3 length: 12 residues. CDR3 region: CASRDRALGYTF. The DNA for the CDR3 is TGTGCCAGTAGGGACAGGGCGTTGGGCTACACCTTC.

CDR3 in DNA: TGTGCCAGCAGTTTATCCGCGGCGTCCTACGAGCAGTACTTC. Translated: CASSLSAASYEQYF. The gene calls are TRBV27 and TRBJ2-7; the D is unclear. This CDR3 comprises 14 residues. Germline-derived CDR1 and CDR2 are MNHEY and SMNVEV (reference sequence). Trimming removed 0 bases at V and 1 base at J, with 7 bases between.

This chain joins TRBV11-2 and TRBJ2-1, with 9 bases that match TRBD1. J was trimmed by 0 bases and V by 6 bases; bases with no gene match: 9. This CDR3 has 17 amino acids. Germline CDR1 reads SGHAT; CDR2 reads FQNNGV. The CDR3 DNA reads as TGTGCCAGCAGACTACAGGGGGCGGCTAGCTCCTACAATGAGCAGTTCTTC. Translation: CASRLQGAASSYNEQFF.

This clone was found once. The CDR3 nucleotides are TGTGCCAGCAGTTACCCGACAGGGGTGAACTATGGCTACACCTTC. Translated: CASSYPTGVNYGYTF. V is TRBV6-6 and J is TRBJ1-2; 8 bases line up with TRBD1. CDR3 length equals 15 residues. In germline, CDR1 is MNHNY, CDR2 SVGAGI (reference sequence). V lost 2 bases and J lost 2; bases outside the gene matches: 4.

The V and J genes are TRBV15 and TRBJ2-3; TRBD2 might be the D (5 bases). The CDR3 has 17 amino acids. With 2 bases removed from V and 4 bases from J, the gap between germline ends came to 19 bases. In germline, CDR1 is LNHNV, CDR2 YYDKDF (reference sequence). Here the CDR3 reads CATSRSPMEGGADTQYF. The CDR3, as DNA: TGTGCCACCAGCAGATCCCCAATGGAAGGAGGCGCAGATACGCAGTATTTT. Using reference TRBV15 and TRBJ2-3 for the parts outside the CDR3, the full variable domain is DAMVIQNPRYQVTQFGKPVTLSCSQTLNHNVMYWYQQKSSQAPKLLFHYYDKDFNNEADTPDNFQSRRPNTSFCFLDIRSPGLGDTAMYLCATSRSPMEGGADTQYFGPGTRLTVL.

This clone came up a few times. The rearrangement links TRBV4-1 to TRBJ2-1, with 7 bases lining up with TRBD1. Germline V gives CDR1 MGHRA, CDR2 YSYEKL. The CDR3 is 14 amino acids. Trimming at V came to 1 base and at J to 5 bases, leaving 2 bases not matched to a gene. CDR3 sequence reads: CASSQGQGDNEQFF. The CDR3 DNA reads as TGCGCCAGCAGCCAAGGACAGGGCGACAATGAGCAGTTCTTC.

The chain has TRBV6-6 and TRBJ2-7; TRBD2 is a possible D gene (6 bases). In germline, CDR1 is MNHNY, CDR2 SVGAGI (reference sequence). The CDR3 has 13 amino acids. V shed 2 bases and J shed 2 bases, with 7 bases lying between them. This CDR3 is CASSYGEAYEQYF. CDR3 DNA sequence: TGTGCCAGCAGTTACGGGGAGGCCTACGAGCAGTACTTC.

V and J are TRBV28 and TRBJ2-7; TRBD2 is a possible D gene (6 bases). CDR1 is MDHEN and CDR2 is SYDVKM in the germline V gene. The CDR3 totals 14 residues. V lost 6 bases, J lost 5 bases, and 17 bases lay in between. The CDR3 coding sequence is TGTGCCAGCAGCCGACTAGAGAGTGGGGACGAGCAGTACTTC. It codes for CASSRLESGDEQYF.

This clone was counted between two and nine times. The rearrangement uses TRBV14 and TRBJ2-7; D perhaps matches TRBD2 (5 bases). The CDR3 spans 17 residues. The V and J ends lost 0 bases and 2 bases respectively, with 17 bases between them. Looked up from germline, CDR1 is SGHDN and CDR2 is FVKESK. For the CDR3, the DNA is TGTGCCAGCAGCCAAGATCAAGGACTGCCTTGGACCTACGAGCAGTACTTC. It codes for CASSQDQGLPWTYEQYF. Full variable domain (remainder filled in from reference TRBV14 and TRBJ2-7): EAGVTQFPSHSVIEKGQTVTLRCDPISGHDNLYWYRRVMGKEIKFLLHFVKESKQDESGMPNNRFLAERTGGTYSTLKVQPAELEDSGVYFCASSQDQGLPWTYEQYFGPGTRLTVT.